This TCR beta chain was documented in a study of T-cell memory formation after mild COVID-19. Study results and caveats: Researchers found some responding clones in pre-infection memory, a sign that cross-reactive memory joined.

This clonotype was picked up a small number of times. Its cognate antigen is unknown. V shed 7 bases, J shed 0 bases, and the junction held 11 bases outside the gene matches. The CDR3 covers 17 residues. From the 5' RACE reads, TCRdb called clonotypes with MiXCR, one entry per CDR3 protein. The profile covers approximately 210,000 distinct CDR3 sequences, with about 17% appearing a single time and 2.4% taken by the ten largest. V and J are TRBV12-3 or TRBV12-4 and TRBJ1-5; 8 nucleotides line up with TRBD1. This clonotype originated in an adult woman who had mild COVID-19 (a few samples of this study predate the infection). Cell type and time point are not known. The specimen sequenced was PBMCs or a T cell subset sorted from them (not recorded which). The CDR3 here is CASTPGQGLNSNQPQHF. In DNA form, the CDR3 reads TGTGCCAGCACCCCTGGACAGGGACTGAATAGCAATCAGCCCCAGCATTTT.